A selection of T cell receptor beta chains follows, all from one sample in a study of identical twins. TCRdb ran MiXCR on the 5' RACE reads and lists one entry per CDR3 protein. The sample contains nearly 200,000 distinct CDR3 sequences, about 15% of which appear only once. A further study also used this sample, focusing on T cells expressing NK-cell markers.

Sequencing was carried out using CD8+ T cells sorted from blood. These receptors were obtained from a woman aged 18-35 years in good health. The CDR3 runs from the conserved cysteine through the conserved F or W. The D gene is left open where the match is weak. A clone size is listed for some rows: how often the clone was seen (once, few, many), or a class if it is expanded.

NA	TRBV7-9	TRBJ2-3	TRBD2	TGTGCCAGCAGCTTAGCCGGGACGGGGGGAGATACGCAGTATTTT	CASSLAGTGGDTQYF
NA	TRBV2	TRBJ2-7	TRBD2	TGTGCCAGCAGTGTCGTGTGGCGGGAGAACTACCCTGCGCAGTACTTC	CASSVVWRENYPAQYF
few	TRBV29-1	TRBJ1-4	NA	TGCAGCGTTGTGAATGAAAAACTGTTTTTT	CSVVNEKLFF
NA	TRBV7-9	TRBJ2-7	TRBD1	TGTGCCAGCAGCTGGGACAGGGTTTACGAGCAGTACTTC	CASSWDRVYEQYF
NA	TRBV20-1	TRBJ2-4	NA	TGCAGTGCCGACGATCCGGAGGGGGTAGCCAAAAACATTCAGTACTTC	CSADDPEGVAKNIQYF
NA	TRBV28	TRBJ1-4	TRBD1	TGTGCCAGCAGTTTACCGGGACAGGCTAATGAAAAACTGTTTTTT	CASSLPGQANEKLFF
few	TRBV7-2	TRBJ2-7	TRBD1	TGTGCCAGCGGCTACCTGGGACAGGGAAACGAGCAGTACTTC	CASGYLGQGNEQYF
many	TRBV5-4	TRBJ2-5	TRBD2	TGTGCCAGCAGCCCCCGACTAGCGGGAGGTCGGGAGACCCAGTACTTC	CASSPRLAGGRETQYF
NA	TRBV6-5	TRBJ2-5	NA	TGTGCCAGCAGTTACGGCTCGGTGGGAGAGACCCAGTACTTC	CASSYGSVGETQYF
few	TRBV18	TRBJ2-1	TRBD2	TGTGCCAGCTCACCAGGGATTGAGACTAGCGGGATGATGGTGTATGAGCAGTTCTTC	CASSPGIETSGMMVYEQFF
NA	TRBV28	TRBJ2-1	TRBD2	TGTGCCAGCAGTTTACCGGGACTAGTAGAGCAGTTCTTC	CASSLPGLVEQFF
NA	TRBV7-9	TRBJ1-1	TRBD1	TGTGCCAGCAGAACAGGGGGCGCTGAAGCTTTCTTT	CASRTGGAEAFF
many	TRBV20-1	TRBJ2-7	TRBD1	TGCAGTGTCTCAAACCGGGACAGACCCCAGCCGTACGAGCAGTACTTC	CSVSNRDRPQPYEQYF
NA	TRBV9	TRBJ1-1	NA	TGTGCCAGCAGCTCTCTAAGCACTGAAGCTTTCTTT	CASSSLSTEAFF
few	TRBV29-1	TRBJ2-1	TRBD1	TGCAGCGTTGCCGGGGACAGTACTAATGAGCAGTTCTTC	CSVAGDSTNEQFF
few	TRBV7-9	TRBJ2-1	NA	TGTGCCAGCAGCCCCCTCGGGGGAGACGATGAGCAGTTCTTC	CASSPLGGDDEQFF
many	TRBV27	TRBJ1-6	NA	TGTGCCACCGCTTCCGGGACCTATAATTCACCCCTCCACTTT	CATASGTYNSPLHF
few	TRBV3-1	TRBJ2-7	NA	TGTGCCAGCAGCACCCGACCGGAATCCCTTACGTACGAGCAGTACTTC	CASSTRPESLTYEQYF
NA	TRBV18	TRBJ2-1	NA	TGTGCCAGCTCGGGGATCCGCTCCTACAATGAGCAGTTCTTC	CASSGIRSYNEQFF
NA	TRBV30	TRBJ1-5	TRBD1	TGTGCCTGGAGTGTGGCGGACAGGTTGGACCAGCCCCAGCATTTT	CAWSVADRLDQPQHF
few	TRBV7-9	TRBJ2-7	NA	TGTGCCAGCAGCCCCGTGCCCTACGAGCAGTACTTC	CASSPVPYEQYF
many	TRBV3-1	TRBJ2-1	TRBD2	TGTGCCAGCAGCCTCGGGACTAGCGGTTTATACAATGAGCAGTTCTTC	CASSLGTSGLYNEQFF
NA	TRBV12-3/TRBV12-4	TRBJ2-1	TRBD2	TGTGCCGGGAGCGGGGGTCCCTCCAATGAGCAGTTCTTC	CAGSGGPSNEQFF
NA	TRBV6-5	TRBJ2-2	NA	TGTGCCAGCAGTTACCGGCCACTGAACACCGGGGAGCTGTTTTTT	CASSYRPLNTGELFF
many	TRBV21-1	TRBJ2-1	NA	TGTGCCAGCAGCAGAACTAGCGGGAGATATGAGCAGTTCTTC	CASSRTSGRYEQFF
NA	TRBV7-9	TRBJ1-2	NA	TGTGCCAGCAGCTTTCCTGGACACCACTATGGCTACACCTTC	CASSFPGHHYGYTF
few	TRBV15	TRBJ1-2	NA	TGTGCCACCAGCCCGGACGGAAGCTATGGCTACACCTTC	CATSPDGSYGYTF
NA	TRBV7-9	TRBJ1-2	NA	TGTGCCAGCAGCTTAGAATTGCCCTATGGCTACACCTTC	CASSLELPYGYTF
NA	TRBV27	TRBJ2-5	TRBD1	TGTGCCAGCAGTTTATTACCCGGACAGGGGCAAGAGACCCAGTACTTC	CASSLLPGQGQETQYF
few	TRBV14	TRBJ1-1	NA	TGTGCCAGCAGCCAAGATCTCGGGATTGAAGCTTTCTTT	CASSQDLGIEAFF
NA	TRBV6-1	TRBJ2-7	TRBD1	TGTGCCAGCATTGACAGGGGGCGATACGAGCAGTACTTC	CASIDRGRYEQYF
few	TRBV7-9	TRBJ2-1	TRBD2	TGTGCCAGCAGCTTAATACTAGCGGGCAATGAGCAGTTCTTC	CASSLILAGNEQFF
few	TRBV11-2	TRBJ2-1	NA	TGTGCCAGCAGCTCCCTACATCAGCAGTTCTTC	CASSSLHQQFF